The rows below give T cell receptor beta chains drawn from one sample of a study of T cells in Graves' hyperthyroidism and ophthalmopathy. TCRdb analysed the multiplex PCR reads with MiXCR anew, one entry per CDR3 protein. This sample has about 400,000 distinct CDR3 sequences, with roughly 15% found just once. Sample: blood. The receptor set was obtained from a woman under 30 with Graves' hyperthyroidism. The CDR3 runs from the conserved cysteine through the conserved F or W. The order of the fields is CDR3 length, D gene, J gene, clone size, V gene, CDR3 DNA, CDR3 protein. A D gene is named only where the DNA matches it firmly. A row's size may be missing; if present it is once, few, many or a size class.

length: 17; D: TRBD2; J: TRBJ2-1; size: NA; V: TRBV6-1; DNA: TGTGCCAGCAGTGGACCTACTAGCGGGAGTTTCTCAAATGAGCAGTTCTTC; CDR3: CASSGPTSGSFSNEQFF
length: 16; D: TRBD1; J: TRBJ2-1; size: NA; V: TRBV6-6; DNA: TGTGCCAGCAGTTACTACCGGGACAGGGGGCTCAATGAGCAGTTCTTC; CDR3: CASSYYRDRGLNEQFF
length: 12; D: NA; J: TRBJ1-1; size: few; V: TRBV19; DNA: TGTGCCAGTAGAAACGGGGGTACTGAAGCTTTCTTT; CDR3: CASRNGGTEAFF
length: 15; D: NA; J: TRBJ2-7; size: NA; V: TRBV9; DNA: TGTGCCAGCAGCCCAGTAGGGACTACCGAAGGGGGGCAGTACTTC; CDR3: CASSPVGTTEGGQYF
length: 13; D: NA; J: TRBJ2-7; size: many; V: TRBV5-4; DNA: TGTGCCAGCAGCCTGCAGGGGTTCGACGAGCAGTACTTC; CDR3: CASSLQGFDEQYF
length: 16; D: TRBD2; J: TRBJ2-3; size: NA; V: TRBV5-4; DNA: TGTGCCAGCAGCTCCCGTCTAGCGGGAGAAACAGATACGCAGTATTTT; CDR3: CASSSRLAGETDTQYF
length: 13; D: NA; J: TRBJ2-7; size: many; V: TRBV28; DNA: TGTGCCAGCAGTGGGGGAAGGGGTACCGAGCAGTACTTC; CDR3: CASSGGRGTEQYF
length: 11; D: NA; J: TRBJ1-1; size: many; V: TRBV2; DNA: TGTGCCAGCAGTGAGACTTCTGAAGCTTTCTTT; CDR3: CASSETSEAFF
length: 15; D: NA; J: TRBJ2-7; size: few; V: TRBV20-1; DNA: TGCAGTGCTAGAAAAGGTACCGGGGCGGGCTACGAGCAGTACTTC; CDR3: CSARKGTGAGYEQYF
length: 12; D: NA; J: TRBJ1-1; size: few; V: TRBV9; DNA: TGTGCCAGCAGCTTAGTGGCCGCTGAAGCTTTCTTT; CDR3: CASSLVAAEAFF
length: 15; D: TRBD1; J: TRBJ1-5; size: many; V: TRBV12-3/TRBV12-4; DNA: TGTGCCAGCAGCAGCGACAGGGCTAGCAATCAGCCCCAGCATTTT; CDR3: CASSSDRASNQPQHF
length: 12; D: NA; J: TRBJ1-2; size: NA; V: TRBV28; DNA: TGTGCCAGTTGCCGAACAGGTTTTGGCTACACCTTC; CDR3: CASCRTGFGYTF
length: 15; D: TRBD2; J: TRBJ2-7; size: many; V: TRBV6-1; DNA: TGTGCCAGCAGCCAAACTAGCGGGAGCTCCTACGAGCAGTACTTC; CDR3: CASSQTSGSSYEQYF
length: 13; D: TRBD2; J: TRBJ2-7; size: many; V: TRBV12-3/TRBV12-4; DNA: TGTGCCAGCAGCGGGGGGGCCGCCTACGAGCAGTACTTC; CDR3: CASSGGAAYEQYF
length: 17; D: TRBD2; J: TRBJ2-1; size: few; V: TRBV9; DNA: TGTGCCAGCAGCGTAGGGAGTTGGGGGGGAGGCTACAATGAGCAGTTCTTC; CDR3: CASSVGSWGGGYNEQFF
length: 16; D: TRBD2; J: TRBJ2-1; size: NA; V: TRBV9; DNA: TGTGCCAGCAGCGTTGGACTAGCGGGAGGGCCGGGTGAGCAGTTCTTC; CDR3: CASSVGLAGGPGEQFF
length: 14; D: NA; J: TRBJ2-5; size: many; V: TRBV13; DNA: TGTGCCAGCAGCTCAGACAGATTCCAAGAGACCCAGTACTTC; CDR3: CASSSDRFQETQYF
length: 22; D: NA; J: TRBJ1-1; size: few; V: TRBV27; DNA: NA; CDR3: CASSLRQGYEQYFGPGTTEAFF
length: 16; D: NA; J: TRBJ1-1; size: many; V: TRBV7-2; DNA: TGTGCCAGCAGCCCACGATGGACAGACTTGAACACTGAAGCTTTCTTT; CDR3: CASSPRWTDLNTEAFF
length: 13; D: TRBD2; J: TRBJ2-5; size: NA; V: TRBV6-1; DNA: TGTGCCAGCAGCACGGGAGGGAGAGAGACCCAGTACTTC; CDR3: CASSTGGRETQYF
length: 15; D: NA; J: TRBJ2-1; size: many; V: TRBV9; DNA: TGTGCCAGCAGCGTAGGGCAGGGGACCTACAATGAGCAGTTCTTC; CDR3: CASSVGQGTYNEQFF
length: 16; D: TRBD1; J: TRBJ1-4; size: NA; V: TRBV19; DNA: TGTGCCAGTAGCCGTTCAACAGGGGGCGTTAATGAAAAACTGTTTTTT; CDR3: CASSRSTGGVNEKLFF
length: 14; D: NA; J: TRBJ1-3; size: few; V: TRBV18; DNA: TGTGCCAGCTCACCTTCGGAATCCGGAAACACCATATATTTT; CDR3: CASSPSESGNTIYF
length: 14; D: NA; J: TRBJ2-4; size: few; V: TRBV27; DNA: TGTGCCAGCGGCGCCCAGGGGGGGTTGAACATTCAGTACTTC; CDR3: CASGAQGGLNIQYF
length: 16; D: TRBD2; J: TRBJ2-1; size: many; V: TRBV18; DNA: TGTGCCAGCTCACCCCCTCTAGCGGGAGCTAACAATGAGCAGTTCTTC; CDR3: CASSPPLAGANNEQFF
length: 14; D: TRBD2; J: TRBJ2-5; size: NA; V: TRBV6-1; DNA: TGTGCCAGCAGTCGACTAGCGCAACAAGAGACCCAGTACTTC; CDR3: CASSRLAQQETQYF
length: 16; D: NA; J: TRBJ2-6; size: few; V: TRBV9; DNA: TGTGCCAGCAGCGAGGTGGGGCACGCCGGGGCCAACGTCCTGACTTTC; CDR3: CASSEVGHAGANVLTF
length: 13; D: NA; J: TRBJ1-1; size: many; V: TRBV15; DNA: TGTGCCACCGTCGGACTCGAGAACACTGAAGCTTTCTTT; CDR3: CATVGLENTEAFF
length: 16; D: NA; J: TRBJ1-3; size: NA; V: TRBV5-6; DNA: TGTGCCAGCAGCTTGGAGGACGGGCCGTGGGGAAACACCATATATTTT; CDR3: CASSLEDGPWGNTIYF
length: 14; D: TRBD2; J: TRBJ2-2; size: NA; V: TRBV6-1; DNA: TGTGCCAGCAGACTAGCGGGTTCGACCGGGGAGCTGTTTTTT; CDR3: CASRLAGSTGELFF
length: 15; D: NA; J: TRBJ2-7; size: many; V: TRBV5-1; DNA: TGCGCCAGCAGCTTGGAAGCGGCCAGCTCCTACGAGCAGTACTTC; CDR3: CASSLEAASSYEQYF